This entry lists 4 T cell receptor beta chains sequenced from one sample in a study of T cell repertoires in cytomegalovirus infection. These TCRs' antigens remain unknown. Via MiXCR, TCRdb re-called the reads, giving one row per CDR3 protein. The sample carries about 920,000 distinct CDR3 sequences, roughly a third recorded once. The specimen comprised cultured CD8+ T cells from PBMCs, sampled from culture after CMV antigen stimulation. These receptors were collected from a human donor in good health (CMV status not recorded). Some clones in this sample may be carry-over from other donors' samples.

The chain recombines TRBV4-2 with TRBJ1-2, with D perhaps TRBD1 (6 bases). CDR1 is LGHNA, CDR2 YNFKEQ, per germline. V was shortened by 9 bases and J by 3 bases, with 23 bases between the two germline ends. This CDR3 has 16 residues. CDR3 sequence reads: CASTLNSWGAHYGYTF. CDR3 bases: TGTGCCAGTACCCTCAACTCCTGGGGGGCTCACTATGGCTACACCTTC.

The J gene is TRBJ1-1, the V gene TRBV20-1, with a possible D match to TRBD1 (6 bases). There are 14 residues in the CDR3. Trimming left V 0 bases short and J 1 base short, with 9 bases between. Germline-derived CDR1 and CDR2 are DFQATT and SNEGSKA (reference sequence). The CDR3 sequence is CSARDLQGNTEAFF. DNA for the CDR3: TGCAGTGCTAGAGATCTACAGGGGAACACTGAAGCTTTCTTT.

The chain links TRBV14 to TRBJ1-2; D unclear. The CDR3 covers 14 residues. Germline values: CDR1 SGHDN, CDR2 FVKESK. Trimming removed 4 bases from V and 8 bases from J, with 17 bases in between. CDR3 sequence reads: CASSLGQWSPGYTF. The CDR3 DNA sequence: TGTGCCAGCAGCCTTGGCCAGTGGTCACCGGGCTACACCTTC.

This chain connects TRBV6-1 to TRBJ1-5; D call uncertain. Germline V gene data show CDR1 as MNHNS and CDR2 as SASEGT. The CDR3 spans 14 residues. The V and J ends lost 1 base and 9 bases respectively, with 13 bases between them. The CDR3 sequence is CASSEGRAPGPQHF. The DNA for the CDR3 is TGTGCCAGCAGTGAAGGGAGGGCCCCTGGGCCCCAGCATTTT.